Listed here are 27 T cell receptor beta chains from one sample, sequenced in a study of human T cells and chemical hapten exposure. TCRdb itself ran the RACE reads through MiXCR, one entry per CDR3 protein. Found here are about 80,000 distinct CDR3 sequences, around 9.6% of them singletons; the top ten hold 2% to 3%. This sample's time point: patch test 2, 6 weeks after DPC sensitization. Treatment meaning: therapeutic diphenylcyclopropenone sensitization with weekly scalp DPC. The input for sequencing was whole blood, taken in connection with sensitization to the hapten diphenylcyclopropenone (DPC). Receptor source: a woman in her 30s with alopecia areata. Some clones in this sample may be carry-over from other donors' samples.

The chain couples TRBV5-4 to TRBJ2-3; D is uncertain. This CDR3 has 15 residues. Trimming cost V 0 bases and J 2 bases, with 10 bases left between them. CDR1 and CDR2 from the germline V gene are SGHNT and YYREEE (reference sequence). CDR3 nucleotides: TGTGCCAGCAGCTTGGTTGGTAGGGCCACAGATACGCAGTATTTT. It is translated as CASSLVGRATDTQYF.

This clonotype was seen a few times. This rearrangement joins TRBV4-3 to TRBJ1-2, with 7 bases fitting TRBD1. Germline CDR1 is LGHNA and CDR2 is YSLEER. Losses at the gene ends were 0 bases for V and 6 bases for J; bases not matched to a gene: 10. The CDR3 has 16 amino acids. The CDR3 here is CASSQDGGGWQDGYTF. The CDR3 coding sequence is TGCGCCAGCAGCCAAGATGGAGGGGGCTGGCAGGATGGCTACACCTTC.

This clonotype was seen repeatedly, ten times or more. The V and J genes are TRBV20-1 and TRBJ2-7, with D possibly TRBD2 on 6 matching bases. The CDR3 length is 17 residues. Germline V gene lookup returns CDR1 DFQATT and CDR2 SNEGSKA (reference sequence). Trimming stripped 6 bases from V and 2 bases from J, with 26 bases between. The CDR3 sequence is CSAQAPGGGIKAYEQYF. CDR3 nucleotide sequence: TGCAGTGCCCAAGCCCCCGGTGGCGGGATAAAAGCCTACGAGCAGTACTTC.

This clonotype was seen at least ten times. The chain recombines TRBV12-3 or TRBV12-4 with TRBJ1-6, with D hard to call. Trimming stripped 2 bases from V and 9 bases from J, with 8 bases between. CDR3 size: 13 residues. CDR3 bases: TGTGCCAGCAGTTTAAGACGGGGTTCACCCCTCCACTTT. It translates to CASSLRRGSPLHF.

This clonotype has a count of ten or more. The chain joins TRBV7-2 to TRBJ2-7; 11 bases map to TRBD2. Germline V CDR1 and CDR2: SGHTA, FQGNSA. There are 15 residues in the CDR3. The V gene end was trimmed by 4 bases and the J gene end by 2 bases; junction bases not matched to a gene: 4. CDR3 nucleotides: TGTGCCAGCAGCTCCTATAGCGGGGGGGCCTACGAGCAGTACTTC. This sequence encodes CASSSYSGGAYEQYF.

This clonotype was seen many times. The rearrangement uses TRBV29-1 and TRBJ1-1; tentatively, D is TRBD1 (5 bases). Germline loops: CDR1 SQVTM, CDR2 ANQGSEA. This CDR3 region has 13 residues. With 4 bases removed from V and 2 bases from J, the gap between germline ends came to 11 bases. The CDR3 region has the DNA TGCAGCGTTGCGTTACAGGACAACACTGAAGCTTTCTTT. This encodes CSVALQDNTEAFF.

This chain uses TRBV20-1 with TRBJ1-6; possibly TRBD1 for D (6 bases). Trimming removed 0 bases at V and 5 bases at J, with 11 bases between. Germline lookup yields CDR1 DFQATT and CDR2 SNEGSKA (reference sequence). The CDR3 covers 15 residues. As DNA, the CDR3 is TGCAGTGCTAGAGATGACGGGACACATAATTCACCCCTCCACTTT. It is translated as CSARDDGTHNSPLHF.

Comment on this clonotype: This may stem from a read error, because a much larger clone lies one nucleotide away. The chain uses TRBV24-1 and TRBJ2-5; no firm D call. Germline CDR1 is KGHDR and CDR2 is SFDVKD. The CDR3 is made up of 14 amino acids. This CDR3 is CTTSDWWDAETQYF. CDR3 coding DNA: TGTACCACCAGTGATTGGTGGGATGCGGAGACCCAGTACTTC.

The CDR3 spells CASSLRNPGLAEGGQFF. The CDR3 region has the DNA TGTGCCAGCAGCTTAAGGAACCCGGGACTAGCGGAGGGGGGGCAGTTCTTC. The chain is built from TRBV11-2 and TRBJ2-1; 11 bases are a match to TRBD2. CDR3 length equals 17 residues. Germline lookup yields CDR1 SGHAT and CDR2 FQNNGV. V lost 2 bases and J lost 12; bases outside the gene matches: 15. The whole variable domain, remainder taken from reference TRBV11-2 and TRBJ2-1, is EAGVAQSPRYKIIEKRQSVAFWCNPISGHATLYWYQQILGQGPKLLIQFQNNGVVDDSQLPKDRFSAERLKGVDSTLKIQPAKLEDSAVYLCASSLRNPGLAEGGQFFGPGTRLTVL.

The rearrangement joins TRBV13 to TRBJ1-4; perhaps TRBD1 as D (5 bases). This CDR3 comprises 15 residues. Trimming removed 2 bases at V and 5 bases at J, with 12 bases between. CDR1 is PRHDT and CDR2 is FYEKMQ in the germline V gene (reference sequence). The CDR3 DNA sequence: TGTGCCAGCAGCTTAAGGCAGGGATGGAATGAAAAACTGTTTTTT. The encoded protein is CASSLRQGWNEKLFF.

This clonotype was observed at least ten times. This chain connects TRBV20-1 to TRBJ1-2; D uncertain. CDR3 length: 14 amino acids. Trimming shortened V by 3 bases and J by 4 bases, and 15 bases separated the two germline ends. In germline, CDR1 is DFQATT, CDR2 SNEGSKA (reference sequence). The CDR3 is CSARDNLLLYGYTF. In nucleotides, the CDR3 is TGCAGTGCTAGGGATAACCTACTCCTCTATGGCTACACCTTC.

This clonotype was picked up many times. The V gene is TRBV5-3, the J gene TRBJ2-1; perhaps TRBD2 as D (6 bases). TRBV5-3 is assigned to the ORF class and has an uncertain function. The CDR3 has 20 amino acids. Deletions cut 3 bases from V and 10 bases from J, with 35 bases between. The CDR3: CARSCLRTACYGSISGEQFF. DNA of the CDR3: TGTGCCAGAAGCTGCCTGAGGACCGCCTGCTACGGGAGTATTTCGGGGGAGCAGTTCTTC.

The CDR3 sequence is CSVRTGAGNTIYF. Here the CDR3 DNA reads TGCAGCGTTCGGACAGGGGCTGGAAACACCATATATTTT. J is TRBJ1-3 and V is TRBV29-1; TRBD1 matches at 9 bases. J gave up 2 bases and V 5 bases, and 1 base lay outside the gene matches. This CDR3 region has 13 residues. From germline, CDR1 is SQVTM and CDR2 ANQGSEA.

This clonotype was seen a few times. The chain is built from TRBV6-6 and TRBJ2-3; D unclear. V shed 6 bases and J shed 0 bases, with 7 bases lying between them. The CDR3 is made up of 13 amino acids. Germline V lookup: CDR1 MNHNY, CDR2 SVGAGI (reference sequence). CDR3 region: CASREVSTDTQYF. The CDR3 DNA reads TGTGCCAGCAGAGAAGTTAGCACAGATACGCAGTATTTT.

The sample holds many counts of this clonotype. V gene TRBV18 combines with J gene TRBJ1-5; possibly TRBD1 for D (6 bases). Germline lookup yields CDR1 KGHSH and CDR2 LQKENI. CDR3 size: 14 residues. Trimming removed 3 bases from V and 4 bases from J, with 10 bases in between. The CDR3 here is CASSPTGANQPQHF. For the CDR3, the DNA is TGTGCCAGCTCACCGACAGGCGCTAATCAGCCCCAGCATTTT.

This clonotype was detected ten times or more. The genes are TRBV5-1 and TRBJ1-1; 7 nucleotides agree with TRBD1. CDR3 size: 16 residues. V trimming: 0 bases; J trimming: 0 bases; junction bases outside the gene matches: 5. Germline CDR1 SGHRS, CDR2 YFSETQ. CDR3 sequence reads: CASSLAGGPMNTEAFF. CDR3 coding DNA: TGCGCCAGCAGCTTGGCAGGGGGGCCCATGAACACTGAAGCTTTCTTT.

This clonotype was recorded at least ten times. The chain uses TRBV12-3 or TRBV12-4 and TRBJ1-1; D ambiguous. The germline V and J ends were trimmed by 4 bases and 3 bases, with 6 bases remaining between them. This CDR3 spans 12 amino acids. CDR3 in amino acids: CASSWSDTEAFF. The CDR3 DNA follows: TGTGCCAGCAGTTGGTCGGACACTGAAGCTTTCTTT.

For this clonotype: This may stem from a read error, because a much larger clone lies one nucleotide away. The chain couples TRBV4-1 to TRBJ2-4; D could derive from TRBD1 or TRBD2 (5 bases each). The CDR3 loop spans 18 amino acids. The germline gives CDR1 MGHRA, CDR2 YSYEKL. CDR3 DNA: TGCGCCAGCAGCCAAGATTTGGCAGGGAGTCTGGCCAAAAACATTCAGCACTTC. Translating gives CASSQDLAGSLAKNIQHF.

This clonotype was detected many times. The rearrangement uses TRBV18 and TRBJ2-6; 12 bases are shared with TRBD1. This CDR3 comprises 16 residues. Germline lookup yields CDR1 KGHSH and CDR2 LQKENI. The junction had 1 base not matched to a gene; V was cut back by 6 bases and J by 1 base. The CDR3 DNA is TGTGCCAGCTCGGGACAGGGGGCGTCTGGGGCCAACGTCCTGACTTTC. This encodes CASSGQGASGANVLTF.

This rearrangement joins TRBV28 to TRBJ2-7; D remains unclear. V shed 3 bases and J shed 5 bases, with 8 bases lying between them. The CDR3 covers 12 residues. CDR1 is MDHEN and CDR2 is SYDVKM in the germline V gene. The CDR3 loop reads CASSFVSNEQYF. The DNA for the CDR3 is TGTGCCAGCAGTTTTGTGTCTAACGAGCAGTACTTC.

The chain links TRBV12-5 to TRBJ1-5, with D tentatively TRBD1 (6 bases). With 9 bases removed from V and 7 bases from J, the gap between germline ends came to 13 bases. Germline assignment: CDR1 LGHNT and CDR2 FRNRAP. The CDR3 consists of 12 residues. CDR3 amino acids: CASSMGAQPQHF. DNA for the CDR3: TGTGCTAGCTCCATGGGGGCCCAGCCCCAGCATTTT.

This clonotype was detected ten times or more. This chain uses TRBV7-8 with TRBJ2-3; 13 nucleotides agree with TRBD2. Per germline, CDR1 SGHVS and CDR2 FQNEAQ. This CDR3 is built from 16 residues. J was trimmed by 5 bases and V by 2 bases; bases with no gene match: 4. In nucleotides, the CDR3 is TGTGCCAGCAGCTTAAGTTGGACTAGCGGGAGAGATACGCAGTATTTT. It translates to CASSLSWTSGRDTQYF.

This clonotype occurred many times. The chain has TRBV2 and TRBJ2-3, with D perhaps TRBD1 or TRBD2 (5 bases each). Per the germline V gene, CDR1 is SNHLY and CDR2 is FYNNEI. The V end was cut by 2 bases, the J end by 5 bases, with 14 bases between. CDR3 size: 15 residues. The DNA for the CDR3 is TGTGCCAGCAGTGAACAGGGCACGGCGGGAGATACGCAGTATTTT. Amino acids: CASSEQGTAGDTQYF.

This clonotype was picked up many times. CDR3 sequence reads: CASSLETSAFF. The CDR3, as DNA: TGTGCCAGCAGCTTAGAGACTTCGGCTTTCTTT. The chain recombines TRBV7-9 with TRBJ1-1; D call uncertain. V lost 1 base, J lost 11 bases, and 8 bases lay in between. Germline V gene sequence: CDR1 SEHNR, CDR2 FQNEAQ (reference sequence). CDR3 length: 11 amino acids.

This clonotype was observed many times. This CDR3 is CASSQLGSYNSPLHF. In DNA, the CDR3 is TGTGCCAGCAGCCAACTAGGGTCTTATAATTCACCCCTCCACTTT. The genes are TRBV16 and TRBJ1-6; no definite D call. V was trimmed by 2 bases and J by 4 bases, leaving 9 bases between them. Germline loops: CDR1 KGHSY, CDR2 FQNENV. The length of the CDR3 is 15 residues.

The table lists this clonotype with a few counts. The CDR3 region is CASSFFGFTGELFF. In DNA, the CDR3 is TGTGCCAGCAGTTTTTTTGGGTTCACCGGGGAGCTGTTTTTT. This chain uses TRBV12-3 or TRBV12-4 with TRBJ2-2; D not resolved. The V and J ends lost 3 bases and 4 bases respectively, with 9 bases between them. The CDR3 extends over 14 amino acids.

This clonotype was picked up many times. The rearrangement links TRBV2 to TRBJ2-2; no reliable D call. The ends were cut back, 5 bases at V and 1 base at J, with 14 bases in the middle. Germline V gene lookup returns CDR1 SNHLY and CDR2 FYNNEI. The CDR3 sequence is 16 residues long. The CDR3 reads CASSKGQSWNTGELFF. In DNA form, the CDR3 reads TGTGCCAGCAGTAAGGGTCAGTCTTGGAACACCGGGGAGCTGTTTTTT.